This TCR beta chain is from a study of T cells in Graves' hyperthyroidism and ophthalmopathy. Study results and caveats: Among clonotypes expanded in thyroid above 0.001, most were also found in blood. Before onset, ophthalmopathy was predicted by the model a median around 6 months earlier.

From RNA transcripts, TCR beta CDR3 regions were amplified. Initially, a first-round RT-PCR of the TCR CDR3 employed the HTBI primer set. TCRdb processed the multiplex PCR reads anew with MiXCR; each CDR3 protein has one entry. The table lists over 650,000 distinct CDR3 sequences, 40% to 55% of them singletons, with roughly 7.2% in the top ten. This clonotype was seen a handful of times. The antigen remains unidentified. Sequencing was done on a sample of peripheral blood or thyroid tissue (not recorded which). This receptor was identified in an adult man with Graves' disease, either hyperthyroidism or ophthalmopathy (not recorded which).

In DNA form, the CDR3 reads TGTGCCAGCAGTGATATTTCCAGCTCAGGGAGGGGCGGGGAGCTGTTTTTT. The encoded protein is CASSDISSSGRGGELFF. The J gene is TRBJ2-2, the V gene TRBV2, with 7 bases aligning to TRBD2. Germline loops: CDR1 SNHLY, CDR2 FYNNEI. This CDR3 has 17 residues. V trimming: 3 bases; J trimming: 7 bases; junction bases outside the gene matches: 14.